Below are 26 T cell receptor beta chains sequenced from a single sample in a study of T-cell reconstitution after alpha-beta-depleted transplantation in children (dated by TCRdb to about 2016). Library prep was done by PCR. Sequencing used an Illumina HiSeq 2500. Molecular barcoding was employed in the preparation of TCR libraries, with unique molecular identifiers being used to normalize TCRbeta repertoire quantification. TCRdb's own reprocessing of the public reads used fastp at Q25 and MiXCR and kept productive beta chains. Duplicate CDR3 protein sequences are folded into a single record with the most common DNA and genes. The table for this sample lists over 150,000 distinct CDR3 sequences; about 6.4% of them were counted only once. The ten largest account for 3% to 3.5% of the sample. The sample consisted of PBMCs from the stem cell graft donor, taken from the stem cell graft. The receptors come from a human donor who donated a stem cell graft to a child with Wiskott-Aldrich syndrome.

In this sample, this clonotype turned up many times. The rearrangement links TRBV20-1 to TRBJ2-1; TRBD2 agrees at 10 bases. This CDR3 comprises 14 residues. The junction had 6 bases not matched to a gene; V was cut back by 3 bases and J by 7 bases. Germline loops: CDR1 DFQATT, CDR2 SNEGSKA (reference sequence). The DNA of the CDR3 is TGCAGTGCTAGCGTTCTAGCGGGAGTAAATGAGCAGTTCTTC. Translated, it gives CSASVLAGVNEQFF.

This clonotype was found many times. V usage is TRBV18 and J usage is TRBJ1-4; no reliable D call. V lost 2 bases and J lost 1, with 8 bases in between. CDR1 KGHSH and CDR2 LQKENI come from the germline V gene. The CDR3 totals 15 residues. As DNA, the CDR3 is TGTGCCAGCTCACCAGGCCAGGAAACTAATGAAAAACTGTTTTTT. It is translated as CASSPGQETNEKLFF.

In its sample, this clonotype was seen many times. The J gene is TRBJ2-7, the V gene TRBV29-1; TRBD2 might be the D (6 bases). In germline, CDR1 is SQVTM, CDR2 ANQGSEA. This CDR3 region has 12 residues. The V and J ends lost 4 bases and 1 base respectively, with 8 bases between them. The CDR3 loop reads CSVGDFSYEQYF. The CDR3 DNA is TGCAGCGTTGGGGACTTTTCCTACGAGCAGTACTTC.

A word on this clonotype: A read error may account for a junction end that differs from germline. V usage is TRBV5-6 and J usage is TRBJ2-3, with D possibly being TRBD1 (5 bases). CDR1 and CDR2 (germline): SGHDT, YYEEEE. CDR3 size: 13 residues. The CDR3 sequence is CAISPQGRDTQYF. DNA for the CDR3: TGTGCCATCAGCCCCCAGGGAAGAGATACGCAGTATTTT.

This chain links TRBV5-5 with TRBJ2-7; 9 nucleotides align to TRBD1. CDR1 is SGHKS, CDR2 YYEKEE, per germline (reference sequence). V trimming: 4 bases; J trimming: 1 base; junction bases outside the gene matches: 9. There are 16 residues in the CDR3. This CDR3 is CASSLGTGSWSYEQYF. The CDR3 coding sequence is TGTGCCAGCAGCCTCGGGACAGGGTCATGGTCCTACGAGCAGTACTTC.

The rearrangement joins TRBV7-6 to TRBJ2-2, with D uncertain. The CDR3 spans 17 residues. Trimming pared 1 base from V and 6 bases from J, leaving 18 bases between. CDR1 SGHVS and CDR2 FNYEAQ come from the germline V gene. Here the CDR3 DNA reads TGTGCCAGCAGCTTAGTGGTCCCCTTAGTAAGCCCCGGGGAGCTGTTTTTT. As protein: CASSLVVPLVSPGELFF.

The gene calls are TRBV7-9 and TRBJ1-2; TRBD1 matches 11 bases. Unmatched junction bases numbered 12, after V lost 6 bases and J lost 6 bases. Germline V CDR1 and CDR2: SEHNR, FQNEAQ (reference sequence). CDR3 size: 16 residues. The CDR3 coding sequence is TGTGCCAGCAGTTGGACAGGGGGCTTCAGTAAGGATGGCTACACCTTC. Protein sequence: CASSWTGGFSKDGYTF. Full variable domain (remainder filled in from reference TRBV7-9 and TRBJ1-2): DTGVSQNPRHKITKRGQNVTFRCDPISEHNRLYWYRQTLGQGPEFLTYFQNEAQLEKSRLLSDRFSAERPKGSFSTLEIQRTEQGDSAMYLCASSWTGGFSKDGYTFGSGTRLTVV.

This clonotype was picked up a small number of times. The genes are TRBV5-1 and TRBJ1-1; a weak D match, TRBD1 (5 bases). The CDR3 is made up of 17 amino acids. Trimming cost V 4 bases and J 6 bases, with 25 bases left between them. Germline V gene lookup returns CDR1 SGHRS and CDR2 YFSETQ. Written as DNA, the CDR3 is TGCGCCAGCAGCAATTCCCCAGTTGGGCAGGGAGGTTCTGAAGCTTTCTTT. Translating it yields CASSNSPVGQGGSEAFF.

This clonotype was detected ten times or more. CDR3 sequence: CASSLALQGGQPQHF. CDR3 sequence (DNA): TGTGCCAGCAGCTTAGCGCTACAGGGGGGTCAGCCCCAGCATTTT. This chain links TRBV7-2 with TRBJ1-5; 8 bases map to TRBD1. Per germline, CDR1 SGHTA and CDR2 FQGNSA. J was trimmed by 6 bases and V by 0 bases; bases with no gene match: 4. This CDR3 contains 15 residues.

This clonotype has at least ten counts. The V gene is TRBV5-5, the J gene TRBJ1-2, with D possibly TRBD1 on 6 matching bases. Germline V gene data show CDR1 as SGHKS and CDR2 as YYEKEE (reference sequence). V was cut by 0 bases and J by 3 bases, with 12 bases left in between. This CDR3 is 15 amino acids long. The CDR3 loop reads CASSLVQGLDYGYTF. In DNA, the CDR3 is TGTGCCAGCAGCTTGGTGCAGGGGTTGGACTATGGCTACACCTTC.

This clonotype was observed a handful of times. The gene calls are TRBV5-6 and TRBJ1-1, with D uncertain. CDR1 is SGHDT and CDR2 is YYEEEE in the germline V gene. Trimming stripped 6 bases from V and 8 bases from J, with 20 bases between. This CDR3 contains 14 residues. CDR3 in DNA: TGTGCCAGCACCTCAGTGGGTCGGACGGAGGAAGCTTTCTTT. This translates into CASTSVGRTEEAFF.

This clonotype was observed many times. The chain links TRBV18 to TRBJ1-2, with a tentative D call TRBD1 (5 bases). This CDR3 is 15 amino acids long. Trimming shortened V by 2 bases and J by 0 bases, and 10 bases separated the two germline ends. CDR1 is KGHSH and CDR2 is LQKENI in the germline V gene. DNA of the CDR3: TGTGCCAGCTCACCAGCGGGGGGAGCTAACTATGGCTACACCTTC. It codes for CASSPAGGANYGYTF.

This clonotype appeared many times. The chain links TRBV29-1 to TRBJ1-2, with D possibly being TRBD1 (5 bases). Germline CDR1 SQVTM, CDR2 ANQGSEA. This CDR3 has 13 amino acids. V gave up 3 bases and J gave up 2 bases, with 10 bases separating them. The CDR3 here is CSVEGGGNYGYTF. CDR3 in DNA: TGCAGCGTTGAGGGGGGGGGAAACTATGGCTACACCTTC.

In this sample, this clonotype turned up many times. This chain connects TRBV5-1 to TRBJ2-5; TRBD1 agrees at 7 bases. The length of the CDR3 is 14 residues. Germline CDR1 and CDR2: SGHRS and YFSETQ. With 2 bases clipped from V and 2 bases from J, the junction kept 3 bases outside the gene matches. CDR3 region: CASSFRQGQETQYF. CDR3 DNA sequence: TGCGCCAGCAGCTTTCGACAGGGTCAAGAGACCCAGTACTTC.

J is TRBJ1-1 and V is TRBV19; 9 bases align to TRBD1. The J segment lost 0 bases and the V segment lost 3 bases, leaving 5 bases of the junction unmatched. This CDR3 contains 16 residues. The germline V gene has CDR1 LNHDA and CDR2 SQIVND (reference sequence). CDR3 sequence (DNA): TGTGCCAGTAGTATGATACAGGGGGCTATGAACACTGAAGCTTTCTTT. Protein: CASSMIQGAMNTEAFF.

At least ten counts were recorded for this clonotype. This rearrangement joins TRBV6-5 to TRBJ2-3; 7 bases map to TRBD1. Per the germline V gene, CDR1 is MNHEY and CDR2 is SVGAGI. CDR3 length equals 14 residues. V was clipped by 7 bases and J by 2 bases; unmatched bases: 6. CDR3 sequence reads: CASTKGQYTDTQYF. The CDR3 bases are TGTGCCAGCACCAAGGGACAGTACACAGATACGCAGTATTTT.

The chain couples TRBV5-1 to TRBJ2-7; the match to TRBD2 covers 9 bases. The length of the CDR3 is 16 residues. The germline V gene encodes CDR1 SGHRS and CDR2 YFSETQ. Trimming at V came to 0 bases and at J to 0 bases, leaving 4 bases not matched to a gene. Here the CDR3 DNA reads TGCGCCAGCAGCTTGGGGGCGGGAGGGAACTCCTACGAGCAGTACTTC. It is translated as CASSLGAGGNSYEQYF.

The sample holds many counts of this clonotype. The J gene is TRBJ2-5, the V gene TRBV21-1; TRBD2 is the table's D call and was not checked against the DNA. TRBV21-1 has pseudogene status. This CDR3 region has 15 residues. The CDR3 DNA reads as TGTGCCAGCAGCCTGGGACTAGCGGCGCAAGAGACCCAGTACTTC. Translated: CASSLGLAAQETQYF.

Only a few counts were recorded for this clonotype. CDR3 nucleotides: TGTGCCAGCAGCCAATCCAGGTTAACCTCCTACAATGAGCAGTTCTTC. It yields the protein CASSQSRLTSYNEQFF. The rearrangement uses TRBV3-1 and TRBJ2-1; no definite D call. CDR3 length equals 16 residues. CDR1 LGHDT and CDR2 YNNKEL come from the germline V gene (reference sequence). The V end lost 2 bases, the J end lost 0 bases, and 11 bases lay between the germline ends.

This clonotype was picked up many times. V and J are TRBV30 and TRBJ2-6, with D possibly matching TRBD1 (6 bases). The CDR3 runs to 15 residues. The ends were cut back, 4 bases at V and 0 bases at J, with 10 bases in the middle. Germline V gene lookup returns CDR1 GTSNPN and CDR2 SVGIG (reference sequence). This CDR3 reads CAWITGSSGANVLTF. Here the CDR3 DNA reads TGTGCCTGGATCACAGGGAGCTCTGGGGCCAACGTCCTGACTTTC.

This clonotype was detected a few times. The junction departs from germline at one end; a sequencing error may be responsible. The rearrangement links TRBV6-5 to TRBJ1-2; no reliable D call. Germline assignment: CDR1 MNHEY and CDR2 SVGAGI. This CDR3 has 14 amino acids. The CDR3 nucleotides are TGTGCCAGCAGCTACTCAGAGTCTAACTATGGCTACACCTTC. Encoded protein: CASSYSESNYGYTF.

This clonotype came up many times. The CDR3 protein is CASSSTSWRSYEQYF. CDR3 nucleotides: TGTGCCAGCAGCTCGACTAGTTGGAGGTCCTACGAGCAGTACTTC. The chain uses TRBV6-1 and TRBJ2-7; D is perhaps TRBD2 (6 bases). The CDR3 covers 15 residues. Looked up from germline, CDR1 is MNHNS and CDR2 is SASEGT. The germline V and J ends were trimmed by 6 bases and 1 base, with 16 bases remaining between them.

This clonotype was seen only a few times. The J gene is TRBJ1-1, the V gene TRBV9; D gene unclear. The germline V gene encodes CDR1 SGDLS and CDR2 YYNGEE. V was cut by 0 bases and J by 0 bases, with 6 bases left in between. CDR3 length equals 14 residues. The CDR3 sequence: CASSVGRMNTEAFF. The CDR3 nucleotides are TGTGCCAGCAGCGTAGGACGGATGAACACTGAAGCTTTCTTT.

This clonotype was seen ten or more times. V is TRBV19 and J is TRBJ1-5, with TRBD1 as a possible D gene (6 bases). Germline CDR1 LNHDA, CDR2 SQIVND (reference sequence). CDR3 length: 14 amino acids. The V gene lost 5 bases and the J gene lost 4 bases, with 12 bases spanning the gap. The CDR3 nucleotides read TGTGCCAGTAGTCCATTACAGGGAAATCAGCCCCAGCATTTT. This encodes CASSPLQGNQPQHF.

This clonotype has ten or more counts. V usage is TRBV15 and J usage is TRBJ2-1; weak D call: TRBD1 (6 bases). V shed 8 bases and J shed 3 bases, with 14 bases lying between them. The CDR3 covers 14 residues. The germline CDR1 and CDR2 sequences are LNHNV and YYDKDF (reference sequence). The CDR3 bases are TGTGCCACCCGTTCGCGGACAGTCTACAATGAGCAGTTCTTC. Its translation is CATRSRTVYNEQFF. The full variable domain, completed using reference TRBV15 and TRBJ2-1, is DAMVIQNPRYQVTQFGKPVTLSCSQTLNHNVMYWYQQKSSQAPKLLFHYYDKDFNNEADTPDNFQSRRPNTSFCFLDIRSPGLGDTAMYLCATRSRTVYNEQFFGPGTRLTVL.

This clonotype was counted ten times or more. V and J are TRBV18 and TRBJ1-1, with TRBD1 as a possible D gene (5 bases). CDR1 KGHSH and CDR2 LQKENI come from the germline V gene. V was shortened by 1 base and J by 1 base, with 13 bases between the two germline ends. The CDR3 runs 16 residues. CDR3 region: CASSPLQGVANTEAFF. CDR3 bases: TGTGCCAGCTCACCACTGCAGGGTGTGGCGAACACTGAAGCTTTCTTT.